This T cell receptor beta chain was sequenced during a study of blood T cell repertoires in COVID-19. Study at large: Acute and convalescent COVID-19 specimens originated in the United States, Italy and Spain. The cDNA or gDNA used as material had been derived from T cells, B-cell-depleted T cells, or PBMCs.

The CDR3 extends over 14 amino acids. The germline CDR1 and CDR2 sequences are MGHRA and YSYEKL. Trimming took off 0 bases at V and 4 bases at J, with 9 bases between the two ends. In the authors' methods: Nucleated cell number was recorded as an estimate derived from reference gene primer amplification. Generated by immunoSEQ multiplex PCR, the TCRdb table keeps only in-frame clones and is missing some. V and J calls and clone size are copied from that table; D and trimming were computed from the DNA. The sample holds approximately 100,000 clones, 88% seen once. The sequence derives from a woman aged 55-70 years with acute or convalescent COVID-19. The chain carries TRBV4-1 and TRBJ1-2; unclear D gene. Sequencing was performed on peripheral blood. The CDR3 DNA is TGCGCCAGCAGCCAAGAGTACAGAGTCTATGGCTACACCTTC. It specifies CASSQEYRVYGYTF.